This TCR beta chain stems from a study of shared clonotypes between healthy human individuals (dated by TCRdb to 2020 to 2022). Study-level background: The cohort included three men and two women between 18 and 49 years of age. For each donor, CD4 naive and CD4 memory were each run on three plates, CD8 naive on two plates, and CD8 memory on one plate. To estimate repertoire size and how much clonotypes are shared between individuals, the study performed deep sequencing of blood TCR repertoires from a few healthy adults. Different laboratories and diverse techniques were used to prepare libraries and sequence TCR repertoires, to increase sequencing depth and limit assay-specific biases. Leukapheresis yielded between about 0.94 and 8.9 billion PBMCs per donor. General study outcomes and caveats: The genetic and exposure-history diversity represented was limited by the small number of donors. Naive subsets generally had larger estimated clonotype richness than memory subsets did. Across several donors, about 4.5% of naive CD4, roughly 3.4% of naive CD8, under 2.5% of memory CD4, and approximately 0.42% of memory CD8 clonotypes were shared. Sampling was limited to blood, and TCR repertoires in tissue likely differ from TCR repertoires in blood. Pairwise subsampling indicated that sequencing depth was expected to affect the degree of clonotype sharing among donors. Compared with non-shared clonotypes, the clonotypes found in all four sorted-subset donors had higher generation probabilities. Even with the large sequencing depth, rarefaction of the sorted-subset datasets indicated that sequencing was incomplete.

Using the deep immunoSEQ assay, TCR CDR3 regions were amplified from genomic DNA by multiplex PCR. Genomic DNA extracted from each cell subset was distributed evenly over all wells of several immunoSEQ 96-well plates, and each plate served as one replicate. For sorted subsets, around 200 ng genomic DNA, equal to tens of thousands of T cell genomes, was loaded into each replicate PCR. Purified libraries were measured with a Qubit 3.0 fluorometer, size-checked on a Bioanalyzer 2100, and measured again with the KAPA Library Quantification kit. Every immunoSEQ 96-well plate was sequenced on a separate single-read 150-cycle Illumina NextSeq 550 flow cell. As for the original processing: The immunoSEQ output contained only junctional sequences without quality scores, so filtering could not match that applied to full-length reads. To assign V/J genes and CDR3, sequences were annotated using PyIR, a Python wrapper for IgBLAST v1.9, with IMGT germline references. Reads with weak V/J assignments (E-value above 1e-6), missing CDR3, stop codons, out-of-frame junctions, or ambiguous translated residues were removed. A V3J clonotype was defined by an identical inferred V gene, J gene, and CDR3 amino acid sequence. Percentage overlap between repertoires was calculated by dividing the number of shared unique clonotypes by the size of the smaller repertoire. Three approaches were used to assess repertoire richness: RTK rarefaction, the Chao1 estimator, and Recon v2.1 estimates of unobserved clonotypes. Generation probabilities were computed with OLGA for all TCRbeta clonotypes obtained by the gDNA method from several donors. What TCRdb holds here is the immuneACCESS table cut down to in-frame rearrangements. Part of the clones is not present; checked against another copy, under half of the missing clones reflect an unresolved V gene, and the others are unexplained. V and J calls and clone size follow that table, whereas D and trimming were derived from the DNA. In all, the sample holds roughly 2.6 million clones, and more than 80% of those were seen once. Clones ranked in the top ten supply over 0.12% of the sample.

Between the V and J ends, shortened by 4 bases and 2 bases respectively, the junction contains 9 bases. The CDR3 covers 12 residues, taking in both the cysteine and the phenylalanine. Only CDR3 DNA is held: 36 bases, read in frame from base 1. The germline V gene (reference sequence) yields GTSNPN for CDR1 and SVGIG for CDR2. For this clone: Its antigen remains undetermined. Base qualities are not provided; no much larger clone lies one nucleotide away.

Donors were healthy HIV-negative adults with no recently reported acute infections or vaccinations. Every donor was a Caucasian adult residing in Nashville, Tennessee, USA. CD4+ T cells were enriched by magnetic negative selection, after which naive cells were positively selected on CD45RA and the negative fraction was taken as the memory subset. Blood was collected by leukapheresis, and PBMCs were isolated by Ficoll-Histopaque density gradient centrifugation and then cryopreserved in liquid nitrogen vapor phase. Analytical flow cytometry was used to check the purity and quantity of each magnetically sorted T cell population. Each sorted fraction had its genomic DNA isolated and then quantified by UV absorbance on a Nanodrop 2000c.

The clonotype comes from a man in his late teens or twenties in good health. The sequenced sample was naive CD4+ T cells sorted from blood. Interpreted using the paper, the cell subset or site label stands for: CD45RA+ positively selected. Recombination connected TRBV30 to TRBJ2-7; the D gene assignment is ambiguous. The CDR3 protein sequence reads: CAWNYKTYEQYF. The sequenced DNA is TGTGCCTGGAATTACAAGACCTACGAGCAGTACTTC. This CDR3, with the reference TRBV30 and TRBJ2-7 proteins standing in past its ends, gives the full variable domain SQTIHQWPATLVQPVGSPLSLECTVEGTSNPNLYWYRQAAGRGLQLLFYSVGIGQISSEVPQNLSASRPQDRQFILSSKKLLLSDSGFYLCAWNYKTYEQYFGPGTRLTVT.